What follows describes a single TCR beta chain. Libraries were prepared by immunoSEQ multiplex PCR; TCRdb keeps only in-frame clonotypes and omits some of them. The table records approximately 220,000 clones, 86% of them present only once. Participant ages covered about 18 to 89 years across 24 US areas. This record comes from a study of blood T cell repertoires in COVID-19. Study-level background: Acute-phase and convalescent COVID-19 samples originated in the United States, Italy and Spain.

The TCR sequence derives from a woman aged 40 to 50 with acute COVID-19. The sequencing sample was made of PBMCs or T cells enriched from blood (not recorded which).

The CDR3 DNA reads as TGTGCCACCCACCAGGGCAGCTCTGGAAACACCATATATTTT. It codes for CATHQGSSGNTIYF. The chain couples TRBV28 to TRBJ1-3; maybe TRBD1 (5 bases). Germline CDR1 MDHEN, CDR2 SYDVKM. The V gene lost 10 bases and the J gene lost 0 bases, with 13 bases spanning the gap. The CDR3 runs 14 residues. The full variable domain, its missing parts supplied by reference TRBV28 and TRBJ1-3, is DVKVTQSSRYLVKRTGEKVFLECVQDMDHENMFWYRQDPGLGLRLIYFSYDVKMKEKGDIPEGYSVSREKKERFSLILESASTNQTSMYLCATHQGSSGNTIYFGEGSWLTVV.